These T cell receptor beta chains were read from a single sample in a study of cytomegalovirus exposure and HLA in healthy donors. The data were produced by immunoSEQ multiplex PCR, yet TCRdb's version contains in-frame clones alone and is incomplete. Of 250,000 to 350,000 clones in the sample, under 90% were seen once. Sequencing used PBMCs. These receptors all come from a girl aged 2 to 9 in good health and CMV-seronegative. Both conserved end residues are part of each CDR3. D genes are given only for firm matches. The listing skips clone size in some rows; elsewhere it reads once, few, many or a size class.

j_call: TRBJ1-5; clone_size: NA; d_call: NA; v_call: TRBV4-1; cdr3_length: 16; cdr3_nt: TGCGCCAGCAGCCAATCCGCCAGGGAGGAGTTCCAGCCCCAGCATTTT; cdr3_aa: CASSQSAREEFQPQHF
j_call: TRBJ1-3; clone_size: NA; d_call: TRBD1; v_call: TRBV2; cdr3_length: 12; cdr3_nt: TGTGCCAGCAGTGCAGGGGGGAACACCATATATTTT; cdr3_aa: CASSAGGNTIYF
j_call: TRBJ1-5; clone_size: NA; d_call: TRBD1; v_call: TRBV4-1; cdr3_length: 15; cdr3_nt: TGCGCCAGCAGCCAAGAATGGACAGGGAGTAAGCCCCAGCATTTT; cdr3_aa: CASSQEWTGSKPQHF
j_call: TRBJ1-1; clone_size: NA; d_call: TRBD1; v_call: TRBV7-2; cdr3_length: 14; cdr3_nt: TGTGCCAGCAGCTCGGGACAGGGGATTACTGAAGCTTTCTTT; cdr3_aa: CASSSGQGITEAFF
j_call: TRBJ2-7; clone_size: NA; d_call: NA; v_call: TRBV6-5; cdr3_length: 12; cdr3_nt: TGTGCCAGCGGTTCTAGCTCCTACGAGCAGTACTTC; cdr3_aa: CASGSSSYEQYF
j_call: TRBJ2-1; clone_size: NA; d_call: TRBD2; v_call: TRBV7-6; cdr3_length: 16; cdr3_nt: TGTGCCAGCAGCTATGGGACTAGCGGGGGACACAATGAGCAGTTCTTC; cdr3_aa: CASSYGTSGGHNEQFF
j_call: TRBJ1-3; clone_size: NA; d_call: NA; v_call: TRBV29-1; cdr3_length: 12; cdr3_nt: TGCAGCGTTGAAGCCAGAGGAAACACCATATATTTT; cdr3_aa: CSVEARGNTIYF
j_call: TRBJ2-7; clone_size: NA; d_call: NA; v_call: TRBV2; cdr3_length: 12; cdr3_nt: TGTGCCAGCATGGACAGCTCCTACGAGCAGTACTTC; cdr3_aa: CASMDSSYEQYF
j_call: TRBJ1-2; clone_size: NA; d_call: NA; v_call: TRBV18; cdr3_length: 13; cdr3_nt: TGTGCCAGCTCACCCCAGGGGCTCTATGACTACACCTTC; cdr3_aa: CASSPQGLYDYTF
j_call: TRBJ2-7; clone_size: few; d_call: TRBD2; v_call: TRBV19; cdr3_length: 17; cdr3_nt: TGTGCCAGTAGTATGAGTTTTGGGACTAGCGGGGGTTACGAGCAGTACTTC; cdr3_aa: CASSMSFGTSGGYEQYF
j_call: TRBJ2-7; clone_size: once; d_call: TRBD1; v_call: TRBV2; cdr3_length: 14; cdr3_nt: TGTGCCAGTGCGACAGGGGAGTTCTCCTACGAGCAGTACTTC; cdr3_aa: CASATGEFSYEQYF
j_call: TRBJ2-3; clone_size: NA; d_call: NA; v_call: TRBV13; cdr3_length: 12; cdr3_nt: TGTGCCAGCAGCTTCCAGGGGGATACGCAGTATTTT; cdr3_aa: CASSFQGDTQYF
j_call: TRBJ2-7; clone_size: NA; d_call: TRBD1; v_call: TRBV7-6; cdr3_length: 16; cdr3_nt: TGTGCCAGCAGCTTGGGACAGGGGGCCGGCTCCTACGAGCAGTACTTC; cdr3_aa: CASSLGQGAGSYEQYF
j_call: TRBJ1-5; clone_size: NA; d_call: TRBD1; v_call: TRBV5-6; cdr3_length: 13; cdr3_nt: TGTGCCAGCAGCCTTACAGGGGTACAGCCCCAGCATTTT; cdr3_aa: CASSLTGVQPQHF